Shown below are 19 T cell receptor beta chains from a single sample sequenced in a study of HIV-infected patients and healthy controls. Reverse transcription used about 500 ng RNA and constant-region primers for alpha and beta. Alpha and beta chain libraries were made separately by chain-specific third strand synthesis with multiplexing indices. Each CDR3 protein is one row after TCRdb ran MiXCR on the 5' RACE reads. The sample has approximately 10,000 distinct CDR3 sequences; 8.5% to 12% are singletons. The repertoire came from unfractionated whole blood and reflected all unsorted peripheral T cells. Sequenced here: blood, sampled before antiretroviral therapy. The receptor source for this set is an adult with HIV infection.

The V and J genes are TRBV6-6 and TRBJ1-2, with D tentatively TRBD1 (5 bases). CDR1 MNHNY and CDR2 SVGAGI come from the germline V gene (reference sequence). V was pared by 7 bases and J by 2 bases, with 20 bases between. This CDR3 region has 16 residues. CDR3 amino acids: CASIHGQGRSNYGYTF. The DNA of the CDR3 is TGTGCCAGCATCCACGGGCAGGGTAGATCGAACTATGGCTACACCTTC.

This clonotype counts as medium-sized. The chain carries TRBV7-8 and TRBJ2-3, with 8 bases lining up with TRBD1. Germline lookup yields CDR1 SGHVS and CDR2 FQNEAQ. The CDR3 is made up of 15 amino acids. V lost 6 bases, J lost 4 bases, and 9 bases stayed unmatched. This CDR3 reads CASSWRETGADTQYF. CDR3 in DNA: TGTGCCAGCAGTTGGAGGGAGACAGGGGCAGATACGCAGTATTTT.

This clonotype was seen repeatedly, ten times or more. V is TRBV7-9 and J is TRBJ2-3, with TRBD1 matching over 10 bases. CDR1 SEHNR and CDR2 FQNEAQ come from the germline V gene (reference sequence). V trimming: 5 bases; J trimming: 2 bases; junction bases outside the gene matches: 4. This CDR3 region has 15 residues. The CDR3 reads CASSHGTGDTDTQYF. CDR3 in DNA: TGTGCCAGCAGCCATGGGACAGGGGACACAGATACGCAGTATTTT.

This rearrangement joins TRBV6-5 to TRBJ2-1; D not certain. CDR1 and CDR2 (germline): MNHEY, SVGAGI. V shed 6 bases and J shed 7 bases, with 25 bases lying between them. This CDR3 comprises 17 residues. This CDR3 is CASSLTPGRYRVNEQFF. The DNA for the CDR3 is TGTGCCAGCAGCCTCACCCCTGGGCGGTATCGTGTTAATGAGCAGTTCTTC.

This clonotype was detected many times. This chain joins TRBV6-5 and TRBJ2-7, with TRBD2 matching 8 bases. Germline CDR1 reads MNHEY; CDR2 reads SVGAGI. The CDR3 loop spans 15 amino acids. V lost 5 bases and J lost 3; bases outside the gene matches: 9. CDR3 in DNA: TGTGCCAGCAGTGTCGGGGGACTAGGCATCTACGAGCAGTACTTC. Translating gives CASSVGGLGIYEQYF.

The CDR3 is CSVLDFSGANVLTF. In DNA, the CDR3 is TGCAGCGTCCTTGACTTTTCTGGGGCCAACGTCCTGACTTTC. The rearrangement joins TRBV29-1 to TRBJ2-6, with unresolved D. CDR3 size: 14 residues. CDR1 and CDR2 (germline): SQVTM, ANQGSEA. V lost 6 bases and J lost 1, with 10 bases in between.

This clonotype showed up many times. This chain uses TRBV5-5 with TRBJ2-3; possibly TRBD2 for D (5 bases). Trimming pared 4 bases from V and 0 bases from J, leaving 6 bases between. The CDR3 runs to 13 residues. Per the germline V gene, CDR1 is SGHKS and CDR2 is YYEKEE (reference sequence). CDR3 DNA sequence: TGTGCCAGCAGCGAGGGCAGCACAGATACGCAGTATTTT. This encodes CASSEGSTDTQYF.

This clonotype has only a few counts. This sequence joins TRBV28 and TRBJ2-5, with D unclear. This CDR3 is built from 15 residues. CDR1 is MDHEN, CDR2 SYDVKM, per germline. Between the trimmed V and J ends, which lost 3 bases and 1 base, there was a span of 12 bases. In DNA form, the CDR3 reads TGTGCCAGCAGTTTCGGCGTTCGAATCCAAGAGACCCAGTACTTC. It translates to CASSFGVRIQETQYF.

This clonotype appeared many times. The CDR3 loop reads CASSLGVAGVATDTQYF. In nucleotides, the CDR3 is TGTGCCAGCAGTCTCGGGGTAGCGGGAGTTGCCACAGATACGCAGTATTTT. This chain joins TRBV7-2 and TRBJ2-3; the match to TRBD2 covers 9 bases. In germline, CDR1 is SGHTA, CDR2 FQGNSA. The CDR3 length is 17 residues. With V trimmed by 6 bases and J by 2 bases, 12 bases remained unmatched.

At least ten counts were recorded for this clonotype. The rearrangement uses TRBV29-1 and TRBJ2-3; maybe TRBD1 (6 bases). CDR1 and CDR2 (germline): SQVTM, ANQGSEA. Between the trimmed V and J ends, which lost 4 bases and 12 bases, there was a span of 23 bases. The CDR3 length is 14 residues. Written as DNA, the CDR3 is TGCAGCGTTGGGGGGCAGGGACCATCCTCCTCTCAGTATTTT. Amino acids: CSVGGQGPSSSQYF.

The table lists this clonotype with many counts. This chain uses TRBV2 with TRBJ1-4; no clear D gene. V was shortened by 7 bases and J by 0 bases, with 6 bases between the two germline ends. The CDR3 is made up of 13 amino acids. Germline V gene lookup returns CDR1 SNHLY and CDR2 FYNNEI. The CDR3 reads CASIPPTNEKLFF. For the CDR3, the DNA is TGTGCCAGCATTCCACCAACTAATGAAAAACTGTTTTTT.

Ten or more counts support this clonotype. The rearrangement joins TRBV27 to TRBJ1-2; TRBD1 is a possible D gene (6 bases). CDR1 MNHEY and CDR2 SMNVEV come from the germline V gene (reference sequence). Trimming removed 2 bases at V and 8 bases at J, with 18 bases between. The CDR3 has 15 residues. The CDR3 nucleotides are TGTGCCAGCAGTTTAGTATCAACCTGGAGGGGGGGCTACACCTTC. Translating it yields CASSLVSTWRGGYTF.

This chain uses TRBV4-2 with TRBJ1-2; TRBD1 might be the D (5 bases). With 2 bases removed from V and 3 bases from J, the gap between germline ends came to 16 bases. CDR1 is LGHNA, CDR2 YNFKEQ, per germline. The CDR3 sequence is 16 residues long. Written as DNA, the CDR3 is TGTGCCAGCAGCCAATTTCTTCGGGGGAGCGACTATGGCTACACCTTC. Its translation: CASSQFLRGSDYGYTF.

The CDR3 nucleotides are TGTGCCTGGACAGGATGGTACCAAGAGACCCAGTACTTC. Translation gives CAWTGWYQETQYF. This chain links TRBV30 with TRBJ2-5; D ambiguous. Deletions cut 4 bases from V and 0 bases from J, with 9 bases between. The CDR3 is 13 residues long. The germline V gene has CDR1 GTSNPN and CDR2 SVGIG (reference sequence).

This clonotype appeared many times. The V call is TRBV20-1, the J call TRBJ2-7, with TRBD2 matching 7 bases. The CDR3 contains 13 residues. J gave up 2 bases and V 4 bases, and 5 bases lay outside the gene matches. Germline V gives CDR1 DFQATT, CDR2 SNEGSKA (reference sequence). DNA of the CDR3: TGCAGTGCTATCACTAGCGACACCTACGAGCAGTACTTC. Amino acid sequence: CSAITSDTYEQYF.

This chain joins TRBV20-1 and TRBJ2-7; TRBD1 agrees at 9 bases. The length of the CDR3 is 13 residues. Germline V gene sequence: CDR1 DFQATT, CDR2 SNEGSKA (reference sequence). V shed 5 bases and J 3 bases; nucleotides not matched to a gene: 5. For the CDR3, the DNA is TGCAGTGCTCCCGGGACAGGGAACTACGAGCAGTACTTC. Encoded protein: CSAPGTGNYEQYF.

This clonotype showed up many times. The chain uses TRBV27 and TRBJ2-1; 9 bases agree with TRBD2. Germline V gene lookup returns CDR1 MNHEY and CDR2 SMNVEV (reference sequence). This CDR3 is built from 14 residues. Unmatched junction bases numbered 7, after V lost 3 bases and J lost 10 bases. CDR3 sequence: CASSFAGGPEEQFF. The CDR3 coding sequence is TGTGCCAGCAGTTTTGCGGGAGGGCCGGAAGAGCAGTTCTTC.

This clonotype was detected many times. This CDR3 is CASSFGTGLNEQYF. The CDR3 DNA follows: TGTGCCAGCAGCTTCGGGACAGGGTTAAACGAGCAGTACTTC. The chain is built from TRBV7-8 and TRBJ2-7, with 9 bases identical to TRBD1. The CDR3 is made up of 14 amino acids. The V segment lost 3 bases and the J segment 5 bases; nucleotides outside the gene matches: 5. Germline V gives CDR1 SGHVS, CDR2 FQNEAQ.

DNA of the CDR3: TGTGCCAGCAGTCTGACAGTCCACGAGCAGTACTTC. Its translation: CASSLTVHEQYF. The chain combines TRBV2 with TRBJ2-7; the D gene is possibly TRBD1 (5 bases). Trimming cost V 5 bases and J 5 bases, with 10 bases left between them. Per germline, CDR1 SNHLY and CDR2 FYNNEI. CDR3 length: 12 residues.